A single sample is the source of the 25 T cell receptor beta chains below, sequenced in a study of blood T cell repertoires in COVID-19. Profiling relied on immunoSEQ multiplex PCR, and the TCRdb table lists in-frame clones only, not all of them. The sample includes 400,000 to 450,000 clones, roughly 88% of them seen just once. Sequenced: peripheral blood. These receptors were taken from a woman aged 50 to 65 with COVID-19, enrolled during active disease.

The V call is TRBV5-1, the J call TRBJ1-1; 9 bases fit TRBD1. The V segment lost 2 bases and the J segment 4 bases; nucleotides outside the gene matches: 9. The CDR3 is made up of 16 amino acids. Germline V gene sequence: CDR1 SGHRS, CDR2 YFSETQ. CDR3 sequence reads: CASSLSPDRGGTEAFF. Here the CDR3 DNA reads TGCGCCAGCAGCTTATCCCCGGACAGGGGTGGCACTGAAGCTTTCTTT.

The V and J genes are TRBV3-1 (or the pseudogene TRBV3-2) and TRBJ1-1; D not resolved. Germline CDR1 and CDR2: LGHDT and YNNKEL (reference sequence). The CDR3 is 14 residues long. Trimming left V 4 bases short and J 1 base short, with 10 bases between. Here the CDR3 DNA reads TGTGCCAGCAGCCCCCGCAGTACGAACACTGAAGCTTTCTTT. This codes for CASSPRSTNTEAFF.

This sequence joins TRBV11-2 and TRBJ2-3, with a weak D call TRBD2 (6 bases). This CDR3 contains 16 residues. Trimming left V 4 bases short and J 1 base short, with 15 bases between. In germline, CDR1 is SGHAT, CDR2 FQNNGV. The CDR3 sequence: CASSSSGGERTDTQYF. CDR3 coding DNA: TGTGCCAGCAGCTCCTCAGGCGGGGAGCGCACAGATACGCAGTATTTT.

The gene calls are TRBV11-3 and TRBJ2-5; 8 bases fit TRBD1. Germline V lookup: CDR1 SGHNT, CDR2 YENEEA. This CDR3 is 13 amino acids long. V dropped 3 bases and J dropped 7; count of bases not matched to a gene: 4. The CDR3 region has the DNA TGTGCCAGCAGCTTCGGGACAGGCGGGACCCAGTACTTC. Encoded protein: CASSFGTGGTQYF.

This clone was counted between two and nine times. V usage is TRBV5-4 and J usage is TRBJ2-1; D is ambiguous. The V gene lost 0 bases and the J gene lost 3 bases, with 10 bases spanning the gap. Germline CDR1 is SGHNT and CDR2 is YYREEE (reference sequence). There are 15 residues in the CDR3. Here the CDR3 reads CASSLGLDYYNEQFF. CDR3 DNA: TGTGCCAGCAGCTTGGGGTTAGATTACTACAATGAGCAGTTCTTC. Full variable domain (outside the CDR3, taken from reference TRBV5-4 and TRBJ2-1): ETGVTQSPTHLIKTRGQQVTLRCSSQSGHNTVSWYQQALGQGPQFIFQYYREEENGRGNFPPRFSGLQFPNYSSELNVNALELDDSALYLCASSLGLDYYNEQFFGPGTRLTVL.

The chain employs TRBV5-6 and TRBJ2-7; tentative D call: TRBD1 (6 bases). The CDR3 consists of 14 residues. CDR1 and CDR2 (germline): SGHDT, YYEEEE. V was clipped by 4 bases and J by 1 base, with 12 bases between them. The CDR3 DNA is TGTGCCAGCAGCCCGGTGGACAGATCCTACGAGCAGTACTTC. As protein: CASSPVDRSYEQYF.

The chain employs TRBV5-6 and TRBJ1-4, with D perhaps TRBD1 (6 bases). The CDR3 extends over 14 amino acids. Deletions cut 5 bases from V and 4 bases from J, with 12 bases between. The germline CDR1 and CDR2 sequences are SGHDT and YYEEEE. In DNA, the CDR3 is TGTGCCAGCAGTCGGGGGGGCGATAATGAAAAACTGTTTTTT. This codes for CASSRGGDNEKLFF.

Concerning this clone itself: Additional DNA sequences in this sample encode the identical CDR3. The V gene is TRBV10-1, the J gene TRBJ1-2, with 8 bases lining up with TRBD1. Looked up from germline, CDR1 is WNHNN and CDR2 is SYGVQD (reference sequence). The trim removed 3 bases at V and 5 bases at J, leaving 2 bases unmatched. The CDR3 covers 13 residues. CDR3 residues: CASSETGGYGYTF. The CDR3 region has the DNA TGCGCCAGCAGTGAAACAGGGGGATATGGCTACACCTTC.

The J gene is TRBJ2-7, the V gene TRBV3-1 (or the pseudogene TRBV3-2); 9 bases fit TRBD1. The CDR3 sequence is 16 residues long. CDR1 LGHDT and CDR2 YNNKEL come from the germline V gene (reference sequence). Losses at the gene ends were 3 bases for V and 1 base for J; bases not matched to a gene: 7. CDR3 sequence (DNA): TGTGCCAGCAGCCATTACGGACAGGGGCTGTCCTACGAGCAGTACTTC. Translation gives CASSHYGQGLSYEQYF.

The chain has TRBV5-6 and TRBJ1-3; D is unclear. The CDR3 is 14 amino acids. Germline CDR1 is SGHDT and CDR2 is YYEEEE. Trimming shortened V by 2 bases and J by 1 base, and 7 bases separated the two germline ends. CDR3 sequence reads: CASSFIPSGNTIYF. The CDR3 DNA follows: TGTGCCAGCAGCTTTATCCCTTCTGGAAACACCATATATTTT.

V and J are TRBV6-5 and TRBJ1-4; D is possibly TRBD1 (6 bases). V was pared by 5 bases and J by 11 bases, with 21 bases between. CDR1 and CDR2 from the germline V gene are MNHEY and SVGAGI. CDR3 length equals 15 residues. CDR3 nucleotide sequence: TGTGCCAGCAGTCCAAAGACGGACTCAGGGGTCAAACTGTTTTTT. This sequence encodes CASSPKTDSGVKLFF.

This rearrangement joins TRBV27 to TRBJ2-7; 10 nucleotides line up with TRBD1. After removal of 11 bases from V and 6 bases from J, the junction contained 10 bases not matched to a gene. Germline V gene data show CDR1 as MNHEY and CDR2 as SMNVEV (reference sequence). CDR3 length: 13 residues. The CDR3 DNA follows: TGTGCCCGTCAGGACAGGGGGTCGGGCGAGCAGTACTTC. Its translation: CARQDRGSGEQYF.

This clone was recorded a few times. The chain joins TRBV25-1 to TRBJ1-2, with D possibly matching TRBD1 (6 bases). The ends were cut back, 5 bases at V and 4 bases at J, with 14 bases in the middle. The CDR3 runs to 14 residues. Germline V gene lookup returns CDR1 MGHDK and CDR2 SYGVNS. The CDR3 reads CASSPGTHSYGYTF. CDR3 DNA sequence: TGTGCCAGCAGTCCCGGGACACATTCCTATGGCTACACCTTC.

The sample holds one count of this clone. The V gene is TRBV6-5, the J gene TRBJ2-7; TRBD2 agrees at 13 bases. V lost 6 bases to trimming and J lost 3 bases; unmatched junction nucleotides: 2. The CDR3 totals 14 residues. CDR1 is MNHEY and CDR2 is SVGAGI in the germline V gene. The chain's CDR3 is CASRGLAGLYEQYF. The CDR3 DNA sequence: TGTGCCAGCAGGGGACTAGCGGGGCTCTACGAGCAGTACTTC.

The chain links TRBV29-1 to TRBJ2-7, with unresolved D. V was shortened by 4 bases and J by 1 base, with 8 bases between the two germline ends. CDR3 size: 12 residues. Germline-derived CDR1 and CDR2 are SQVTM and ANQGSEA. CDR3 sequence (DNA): TGCAGCGTTGCCGACATTTCCTACGAGCAGTACTTC. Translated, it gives CSVADISYEQYF.

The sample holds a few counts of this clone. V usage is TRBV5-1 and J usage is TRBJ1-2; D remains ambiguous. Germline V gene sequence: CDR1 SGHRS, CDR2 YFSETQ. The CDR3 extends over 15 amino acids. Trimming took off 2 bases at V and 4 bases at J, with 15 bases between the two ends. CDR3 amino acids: CASSFEGRSSYGYTF. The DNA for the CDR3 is TGCGCCAGCAGCTTTGAGGGCCGCAGCTCCTATGGCTACACCTTC.

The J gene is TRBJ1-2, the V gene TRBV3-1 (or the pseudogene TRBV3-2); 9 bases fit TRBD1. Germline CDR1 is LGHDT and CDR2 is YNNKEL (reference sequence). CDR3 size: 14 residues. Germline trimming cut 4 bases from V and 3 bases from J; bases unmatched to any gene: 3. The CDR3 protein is CASSPRDRDYGYTF. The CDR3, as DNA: TGTGCCAGCAGCCCTAGGGACAGGGACTATGGCTACACCTTC.

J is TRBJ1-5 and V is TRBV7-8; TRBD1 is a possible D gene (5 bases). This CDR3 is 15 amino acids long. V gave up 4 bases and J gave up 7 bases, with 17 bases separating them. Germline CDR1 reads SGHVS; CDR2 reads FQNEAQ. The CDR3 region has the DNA TGTGCCAGCAGCTCAGAGGGGTGGGGGGGGCAGCCCCAGCATTTT. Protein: CASSSEGWGGQPQHF. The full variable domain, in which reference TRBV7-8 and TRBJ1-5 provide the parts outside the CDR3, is GAGVSQSPRYKVAKRGQDVALRCDPISGHVSLFWYQQALGQGPEFLTYFQNEAQLDKSGLPSDRFFAERPEGSVSTLKIQRTQQEDSAVYLCASSSEGWGGQPQHFGDGTRLSIL.

The CDR3 nucleotides are TGTGCCAGCAGCAGGGGGGGGCCTGATGGCTACACCTTC. This encodes CASSRGGPDGYTF. This chain joins TRBV3-1 (or the pseudogene TRBV3-2) and TRBJ1-2, with D possibly TRBD1 on 6 matching bases. The CDR3 is 13 amino acids. Germline V gene lookup returns CDR1 LGHDT and CDR2 YNNKEL (reference sequence). The V gene lost 5 bases and the J gene lost 6 bases, with 13 bases spanning the gap.

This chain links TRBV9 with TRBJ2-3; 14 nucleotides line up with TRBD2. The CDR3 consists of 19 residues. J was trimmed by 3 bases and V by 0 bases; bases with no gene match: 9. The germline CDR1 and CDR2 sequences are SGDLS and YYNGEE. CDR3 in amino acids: CASSVARLAGGRRTDTQYF. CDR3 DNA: TGTGCCAGCAGCGTAGCTCGACTAGCGGGGGGGCGTCGGACAGATACGCAGTATTTT.

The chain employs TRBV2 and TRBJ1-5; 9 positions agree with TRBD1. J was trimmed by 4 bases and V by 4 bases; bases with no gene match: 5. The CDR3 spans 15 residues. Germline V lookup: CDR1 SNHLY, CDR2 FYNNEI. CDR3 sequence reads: CASSGDRVDNQPQHF. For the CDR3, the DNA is TGTGCCAGCAGTGGGGACAGGGTAGATAATCAGCCCCAGCATTTT. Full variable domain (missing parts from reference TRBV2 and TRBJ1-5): EPEVTQTPSHQVTQMGQEVILRCVPISNHLYFYWYRQILGQKVEFLVSFYNNEISEKSEIFDDQFSVERPDGSNFTLKIRSTKLEDSAMYFCASSGDRVDNQPQHFGDGTRLSIL.

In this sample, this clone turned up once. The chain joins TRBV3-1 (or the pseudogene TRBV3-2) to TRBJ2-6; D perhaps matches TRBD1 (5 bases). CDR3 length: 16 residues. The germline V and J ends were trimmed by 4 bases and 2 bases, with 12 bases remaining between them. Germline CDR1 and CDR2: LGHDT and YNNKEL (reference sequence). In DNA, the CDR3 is TGTGCCAGCAGCCTGGACATATATCCTGGGGCCAACGTCCTGACTTTC. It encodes CASSLDIYPGANVLTF.

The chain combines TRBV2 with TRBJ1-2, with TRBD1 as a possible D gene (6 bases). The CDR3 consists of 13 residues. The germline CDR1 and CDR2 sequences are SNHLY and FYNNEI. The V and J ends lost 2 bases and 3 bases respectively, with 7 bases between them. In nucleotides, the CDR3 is TGTGCCAGCAGTGAATACAGGGACTATGGCTACACCTTC. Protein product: CASSEYRDYGYTF.

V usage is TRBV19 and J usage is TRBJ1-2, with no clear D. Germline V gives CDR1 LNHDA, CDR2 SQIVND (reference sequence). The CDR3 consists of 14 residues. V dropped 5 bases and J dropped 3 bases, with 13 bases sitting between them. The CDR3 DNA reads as TGTGCCAGTAGTCCGACGGCGGTAGACTATGGCTACACCTTC. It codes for CASSPTAVDYGYTF.

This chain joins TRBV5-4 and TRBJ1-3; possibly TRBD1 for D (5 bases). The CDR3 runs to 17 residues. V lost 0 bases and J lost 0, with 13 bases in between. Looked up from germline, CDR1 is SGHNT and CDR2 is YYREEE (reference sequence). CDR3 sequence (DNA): TGTGCCAGCAGCTTGGTCCCAGGGAGGCGCTCTGGAAACACCATATATTTT. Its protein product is CASSLVPGRRSGNTIYF.